The T cell receptor beta chain described here comes from a study of blood T cell repertoires in COVID-19. The wider study: Acute-phase and convalescent COVID-19 samples originated in the United States, Italy and Spain. Sample material is recorded as cDNA or gDNA derived from T cells, B-cell-depleted T cells, or PBMCs.

As processed by the authors: Amplification from reference gene primers served as the basis for estimated nucleated cell counts. Generated by immunoSEQ multiplex PCR, the TCRdb table keeps only in-frame clones and is missing some. The V and J calls and clone size were taken over from that table, and D and trimming were inferred from the DNA. Of 240,000 or so clones in the sample, about nine tenths are singletons; the top ten hold approximately 6.2%. This clone was observed once. Germline assignment: CDR1 SGDLS and CDR2 YYNGEE. V lost 3 bases and J lost 0, with 15 bases in between. The CDR3 is 16 residues long.

This chain connects TRBV9 to TRBJ1-2; D perhaps matches TRBD1 (5 bases). Sequencing was carried out using peripheral blood. This clonotype was sampled from a man between 60 and 75 years old with acute or convalescent COVID-19. The CDR3 loop reads CASSEGTGGANYGYTF. DNA for the CDR3: TGTGCCAGCAGCGAGGGGACGGGGGGAGCTAACTATGGCTACACCTTC.